This paragraph covers one TCR beta chain sequence. Its matching antigen is unknown. The data stem from a study of T cell responses to AZD1222 COVID-19 vaccine. Whole-study findings and limits: Clonal diversity was possibly underestimated, and the donors were mostly white British, with more females. Repertoire collection took place solely once the T cell response had peaked. Of the AZD1222 recipients, only 5 to 7 were seropositive at baseline.

Deletions cut 4 bases from V and 2 bases from J, with 15 bases between. Per germline, CDR1 KGHSH and CDR2 LQKENI. CDR3 length: 15 residues. Only in-frame clones appear in the TCRdb table, and some are missing; sequencing was by immunoSEQ multiplex PCR. The sample shows about 140,000 clones, approximately 89% of them seen only once. This sequence joins TRBV18 and TRBJ2-7, with D perhaps TRBD2 (6 bases). The receptor's source is an adult in good health. The sample here was peripheral blood, taken on day 0 of AZD1222 vaccination. The CDR3 protein is CASSRDSGLPYEQYF. CDR3 DNA sequence: TGTGCCAGCTCACGGGATTCGGGACTCCCCTACGAGCAGTACTTC. Together with reference TRBV18 and TRBJ2-7, the CDR3 gives the full variable domain: NAGVMQNPRHLVRRRGQEARLRCSPMKGHSHVYWYRQLPEEGLKFMVYLQKENIIDESGMPKERFSAEFPKEGPSILRIQQVVRGDSAAYFCASSRDSGLPYEQYFGPGTRLTVT.